The 22 T cell receptor beta chains listed next were all sequenced from one sample in a study of vaccination and CD4 T cells after COVID-19. Treatment in this sample: roughly 11-day PBMC culture with coronavirus spike peptide pools or control peptides (ViraFEST assay). The Oncomine TCR Beta short-read assay was applied to DNA of cultured CD4+ T cells. Using its own MiXCR run on the PCR reads, TCRdb lists one record per CDR3 protein. The sample has approximately 20,000 distinct CDR3 sequences; 70% are singletons. Their antigens remain unidentified. The sample consisted of CD4+ T cells from blood, cultured in vitro. The receptors derive from a human donor who had recovered from COVID-19.

V is TRBV7-2 and J is TRBJ2-4; D is ambiguous. V was shortened by 1 base and J by 8 bases, with 15 bases between the two germline ends. The CDR3 has 15 amino acids. CDR1 is SGHTA and CDR2 is FQGNSA in the germline V gene. CDR3 amino acids: CASSLGRALLDIQYF. The DNA for the CDR3 is TGTGCCAGCAGCTTAGGCCGGGCTTTATTGGACATTCAGTACTTC. Drawing the rest from reference TRBV7-2 and TRBJ2-4, the complete variable domain is GAGVSQSPSNKVTEKGKDVELRCDPISGHTALYWYRQSLGQGLEFLIYFQGNSAPDKSGLPSDRFSAERTGGSVSTLTIQRTQQEDSAVYLCASSLGRALLDIQYFGAGTRLSVL.

The table lists this clonotype with a few counts. The chain recombines TRBV6-5 with TRBJ2-5; D tentatively fits TRBD1 or TRBD2 (7 bases each). The CDR3 extends over 14 amino acids. Trimming took off 2 bases at V and 5 bases at J, with 12 bases between the two ends. Germline CDR1 is MNHEY and CDR2 is SVGAGI. The CDR3 nucleotides read TGTGCCAGCAGTTACGGGCAGGGGGGGGAGACCCAGTACTTC. Translation: CASSYGQGGETQYF.

The chain combines TRBV11-2 with TRBJ2-3; 8 bases agree with TRBD1. Trimming cost V 4 bases and J 1 base; bases outside gene matches: 4. CDR3 length equals 15 residues. The V gene's germline CDR1 is SGHAT and CDR2 FQNNGV. The CDR3 is CASSSTGVGTDTQYF. The CDR3 DNA is TGTGCCAGCAGCTCGACAGGGGTGGGCACAGATACGCAGTATTTT. The whole variable domain, remainder taken from reference TRBV11-2 and TRBJ2-3, is EAGVAQSPRYKIIEKRQSVAFWCNPISGHATLYWYQQILGQGPKLLIQFQNNGVVDDSQLPKDRFSAERLKGVDSTLKIQPAKLEDSAVYLCASSSTGVGTDTQYFGPGTRLTVL.

This clonotype was observed a handful of times. This chain links TRBV20-1 with TRBJ1-3, with D uncertain. The CDR3 spans 14 residues. The germline gives CDR1 DFQATT, CDR2 SNEGSKA (reference sequence). V lost 2 bases, J lost 0 bases, and 8 bases lay in between. The CDR3, as DNA: TGCAGTGCTAGAATGGCCATCTCTGGAAACACCATATATTTT. Amino acid sequence: CSARMAISGNTIYF.

The chain employs TRBV19 and TRBJ2-2, with TRBD2 matching 15 bases. V lost 10 bases, J lost 9 bases, and 9 bases stayed unmatched. Germline CDR1 reads LNHDA; CDR2 reads SQIVND (reference sequence). The CDR3 is 15 residues long. CDR3 loop: CATMGLAGGGRELFF. The CDR3 bases are TGTGCCACTATGGGACTAGCGGGAGGAGGCCGGGAGCTGTTTTTT.

There are a few counts of this clonotype. This chain joins TRBV20-1 and TRBJ1-2; the D gene is possibly TRBD1 (5 bases). Germline CDR1 is DFQATT and CDR2 is SNEGSKA (reference sequence). The CDR3 runs to 12 residues. The ends were cut back, 6 bases at V and 12 bases at J, with 20 bases in the middle. The CDR3 spells CSATAPPRGNTF. Written as DNA, the CDR3 is TGCAGTGCCACCGCGCCGCCCCGGGGCAACACCTTC.

With respect to this clonotype: A junction end diverges from the germline sequence, so it may reflect a read error. V is TRBV2 and J is TRBJ1-2; the match to TRBD1 covers 8 bases. This CDR3 comprises 13 residues. Germline CDR1 SNHLY, CDR2 FYNNEI. CDR3 protein: CASSEGTGYGYTF. The DNA of the CDR3 is TGTGCCAGCAGCGAAGGGACAGGCTATGGCTACACCTTC.

This clonotype was seen a few times. The J gene is TRBJ1-5, the V gene TRBV27, with 7 positions matching TRBD1. The V gene end was trimmed by 5 bases and the J gene end by 2 bases; junction bases not matched to a gene: 6. Per the germline V gene, CDR1 is MNHEY and CDR2 is SMNVEV (reference sequence). This CDR3 spans 15 amino acids. In DNA form, the CDR3 reads TGTGCCAGCAGTAACGGACAGGCGGGCAATCAGCCCCAGCATTTT. As protein: CASSNGQAGNQPQHF.

The V call is TRBV19, the J call TRBJ1-5; no firm D call. Germline V gene sequence: CDR1 LNHDA, CDR2 SQIVND (reference sequence). The CDR3 is 13 amino acids. V was pared by 5 bases and J by 4 bases, with 9 bases between. CDR3 coding DNA: TGTGCCAGTAGTTTGGCAGCTAATCAGCCCCAGCATTTT. It is translated as CASSLAANQPQHF.

This clonotype was observed a single time. V usage is TRBV6-5 and J usage is TRBJ2-5; D could derive from TRBD1 or TRBD2 (5 bases each). Looked up from germline, CDR1 is MNHEY and CDR2 is SVGAGI. The CDR3 is 17 amino acids. V shed 2 bases and J shed 2 bases, with 18 bases lying between them. The DNA of the CDR3 is TGTGCCAGCAGTTACCCCGCCCCGGGACGGGGACAAGAGACCCAGTACTTC. As protein: CASSYPAPGRGQETQYF.

This clonotype occurred once. The genes are TRBV6-5 and TRBJ2-1; possibly TRBD1 or TRBD2 for D (6 bases each). Per germline, CDR1 MNHEY and CDR2 SVGAGI. Trimming shortened V by 2 bases and J by 7 bases, and 12 bases separated the two germline ends. The CDR3 totals 14 residues. CDR3 protein: CASSYQGGRNEQFF. The CDR3 coding sequence is TGTGCCAGCAGTTACCAAGGGGGGAGGAATGAGCAGTTCTTC.

This chain links TRBV20-1 with TRBJ1-1; D not resolved. V lost 5 bases to trimming and J lost 1 base, with 14 bases between them. The CDR3 sequence is 14 residues long. CDR1 DFQATT and CDR2 SNEGSKA come from the germline V gene (reference sequence). CDR3 loop: CSAGDAGRNTEAFF. CDR3 nucleotides: TGCAGTGCTGGCGACGCGGGCCGGAACACTGAAGCTTTCTTT.

V usage is TRBV6-1 and J usage is TRBJ2-3; D remains ambiguous. The germline V gene encodes CDR1 MNHNS and CDR2 SASEGT. V dropped 7 bases and J dropped 4 bases, with 18 bases sitting between them. This CDR3 has 15 residues. The CDR3 loop is CASTPLRIPSDTQYF. Written as DNA, the CDR3 is TGTGCCAGCACCCCCTTACGGATCCCCTCAGATACGCAGTATTTT.

This clonotype has just a few counts. This sequence joins TRBV29-1 and TRBJ1-2; D gene uncertain. Germline V gives CDR1 SQVTM, CDR2 ANQGSEA. V was pared by 0 bases and J by 4 bases, with 6 bases between. This CDR3 has 12 amino acids. This chain's CDR3 is CSVEDKPYGYTF. The CDR3 bases are TGCAGCGTTGAAGACAAGCCCTATGGCTACACCTTC.

The chain is built from TRBV21-1 and TRBJ1-5. TRBV21-1 counts as a pseudogene. CDR3 length: 15 amino acids. The CDR3 sequence is CASSNHPDRNQPQHF. The CDR3, as DNA: TGTGCCAGCAGCAACCACCCAGATCGCAATCAGCCCCAGCATTTT.

The chain couples TRBV20-1 to TRBJ1-1; weak D call: TRBD1 (6 bases). Trimming cost V 5 bases and J 11 bases, with 15 bases left between them. Looked up from germline, CDR1 is DFQATT and CDR2 is SNEGSKA (reference sequence). CDR3 length equals 11 residues. The CDR3 here is CSAGGDRLAFF. CDR3 DNA: TGCAGTGCTGGGGGCGACAGGTTGGCTTTCTTT.

The V call is TRBV27, the J call TRBJ2-1; the match to TRBD2 covers 13 bases. From germline, CDR1 is MNHEY and CDR2 SMNVEV (reference sequence). Trimming cost V 5 bases and J 7 bases; bases outside gene matches: 11. This CDR3 has 17 amino acids. The CDR3 loop reads CASSPQLAGGPGNEQFF. CDR3 nucleotides: TGTGCCAGCAGTCCCCAACTAGCGGGAGGGCCTGGGAATGAGCAGTTCTTC.

The chain has TRBV6-1 and TRBJ1-5, with D perhaps matching TRBD1 (6 bases). This CDR3 is 14 amino acids long. V gave up 5 bases and J gave up 6 bases, with 14 bases separating them. Germline loops: CDR1 MNHNS, CDR2 SASEGT. Here the CDR3 reads CASSQQGPPQPQHF. The CDR3 region has the DNA TGTGCCAGCAGTCAACAGGGTCCCCCTCAGCCCCAGCATTTT.

The chain carries TRBV15 and TRBJ2-7; the match to TRBD1 covers 9 bases. There are 15 residues in the CDR3. Germline CDR1 is LNHNV and CDR2 is YYDKDF (reference sequence). V lost 4 bases to trimming and J lost 4 bases; unmatched junction nucleotides: 8. Written as DNA, the CDR3 is TGTGCCACCAGCAAAACAGGGGGCTTAAGGTACGAGCAGTACTTC. Translation: CATSKTGGLRYEQYF. The full variable domain, completed using reference TRBV15 and TRBJ2-7, is DAMVIQNPRYQVTQFGKPVTLSCSQTLNHNVMYWYQQKSSQAPKLLFHYYDKDFNNEADTPDNFQSRRPNTSFCFLDIRSPGLGDTAMYLCATSKTGGLRYEQYFGPGTRLTVT.

This clonotype was counted only a few times. The chain carries TRBV28 and TRBJ2-5, with TRBD1 as a possible D gene (5 bases). The CDR3 runs to 13 residues. The V and J ends lost 3 bases and 4 bases respectively, with 9 bases between them. Germline lookup yields CDR1 MDHEN and CDR2 SYDVKM. The DNA for the CDR3 is TGTGCCAGCAGTTTTAGACAGCGAGAGACCCAGTACTTC. Its protein is CASSFRQRETQYF.

V usage is TRBV7-8 and J usage is TRBJ1-3, with 12 bases lining up with TRBD1. The CDR3 is 17 amino acids. With 5 bases clipped from V and 3 bases from J, the junction kept 8 bases outside the gene matches. Germline V gene lookup returns CDR1 SGHVS and CDR2 FQNEAQ. CDR3 in amino acids: CASSPGQGAAGGNTIYF. The CDR3 DNA reads TGTGCCAGCAGCCCGGGACAGGGGGCCGCTGGTGGAAACACCATATATTTT.

The chain has TRBV20-1 and TRBJ2-5, with D uncertain. This CDR3 comprises 11 residues. Germline values: CDR1 DFQATT, CDR2 SNEGSKA (reference sequence). The V end was cut by 1 base, the J end by 4 bases, with 4 bases between. Here the CDR3 DNA reads TGCAGTGCTAGAGGGCCAGAGACCCAGTACTTC. Its protein product is CSARGPETQYF.